The rows below give T cell receptor beta chains drawn from one sample of a study of HIV-infected patients and healthy controls. TCRdb reprocessed the 5' RACE reads with MiXCR, giving one entry per CDR3 protein. The profile shows about 10,000 distinct CDR3 sequences, roughly 5.6% of them singletons. Sequenced here: blood, sampled during antiretroviral therapy. Source of these receptors: an adult with HIV infection. The donor label of this sample is uncertain. Each CDR3 is given with its conserved first and last residue. Fields, in order: V gene, clone size, D gene, J gene, CDR3 DNA, CDR3 protein. A D gene is named only where the DNA matches it firmly. The size of a clone is reported for some rows only, either as once, few or many, or as a class for expanded clones.

>TRBV18|NA|TRBD1|TRBJ2-1
TGTGCCAGCTCACTTTCATCCGGGACAGGTGGGGGTGAGCAGTTCTTC
CASSLSSGTGGGEQFF
>TRBV7-3|many|NA|TRBJ2-1
TGTGCCAGCAGCTTACCAGAGTACAATGAGCAGTTCTTC
CASSLPEYNEQFF
>TRBV19|many|NA|TRBJ2-4
TGTGCCAGTAGTCCCCGGACACCTAACATTCAGTACTTC
CASSPRTPNIQYF
>TRBV29-1|many|TRBD1|TRBJ2-3
TGCAGCGTTGCCCGACAGGGGGCAGGGGATACGCAGTATTTT
CSVARQGAGDTQYF
>TRBV12-3/TRBV12-4|many|NA|TRBJ2-5
TGTGCCAGCAGTTCCGACAGGCAAGAGACCCAGTACTTC
CASSSDRQETQYF
>TRBV24-1|many|TRBD1|TRBJ2-3
TGTGCCACCAGAGGACAGGTTGGCGATACGCAGTATTTT
CATRGQVGDTQYF
>TRBV10-3|many|NA|TRBJ2-7
TGTGCCATCAACGGGGCAGGGGACGAGCAGTACTTC
CAINGAGDEQYF
>TRBV12-3/TRBV12-4|many|TRBD1|TRBJ2-7
TGTGCCAGCGGATTTGGACAGGGGCCCAGAGAGCAGTACTTC
CASGFGQGPREQYF
>TRBV2|few|TRBD2|TRBJ2-3
TGTGCCAGCAGCTCTTCTAGCGGGAGCCACACAGATACGCAGTATTTT
CASSSSSGSHTDTQYF
>TRBV7-3|many|TRBD2|TRBJ2-7
TGTGCCAGCCTAATAAGCCGCCAATTAACTAGCGGGAGGGCCTACGAGCAGTACTTC
CASLISRQLTSGRAYEQYF
>TRBV4-1|many|NA|TRBJ1-5
TGCGCCAGCAGCCAAGTCCAGGTTTCCGGAGCAGGGATGGTGAATCAGCCCCAGCATTTT
CASSQVQVSGAGMVNQPQHF
>TRBV7-6|many|TRBD1|TRBJ2-7
TGTGCCAGCAGCGCGACAGGGTTAGGCTACGAGCAGTACTTC
CASSATGLGYEQYF
>TRBV12-3/TRBV12-4|many|TRBD1|TRBJ1-1
TGTGCCAGCAAAGAGACAGGGAGGGTCACTGAAGCTTTCTTT
CASKETGRVTEAFF
>TRBV7-6|few|NA|TRBJ1-4
TGTGCCAGCAGCTTTTCGGCTGGGGGGGAAGAACTGTTTTTT
CASSFSAGGEELFF
>TRBV5-5|medium-sized|NA|TRBJ2-7
TGTGCCAGCAGCTTACAGGGCTGGACCTACGAGCAGTACTTC
CASSLQGWTYEQYF
>TRBV13|NA|TRBD2|TRBJ2-7
TGTGCCAGCAGCTCCCGCCGGGGGGGCTCCGAGCAGTACTTC
CASSSRRGGSEQYF
>TRBV19|few|NA|TRBJ2-3
TGTGCCAGTAGTCCCGCCAGTTTCACAGATACGCAGTATTTT
CASSPASFTDTQYF
>TRBV7-3|NA|TRBD1|TRBJ1-4
TGTGCCAGCAGCATAAGGGACAGGGTGACGGAAAAACTGTTTTTT
CASSIRDRVTEKLFF
>TRBV12-3/TRBV12-4|NA|TRBD1|TRBJ1-1
TGTGCCAGCAGTCTAGGGGGCACTAACACTGAAGCTTTCTTT
CASSLGGTNTEAFF
>TRBV19|many|NA|TRBJ1-5
TGTGCCAGTAGTTCCCTAATAGGGACAAGGAATCAGCCCCAGCATTTT
CASSSLIGTRNQPQHF
>TRBV5-6|many|TRBD1|TRBJ1-3
TGTGCCAGCAGCCCCGACAGGGAAAACCCTGGAAACACCATATATTTT
CASSPDRENPGNTIYF
>TRBV6-2/TRBV6-3|many|TRBD1|TRBJ1-5
TGTGCCAGCCGGGACAGGAGCAATCAGCCCCAGCATTTT
CASRDRSNQPQHF
>TRBV7-8|medium-sized|NA|TRBJ1-1
TGTGCCAGCAGCTTAGACGGGGGACCGGGGAGTACTGAAGCTTTCTTT
CASSLDGGPGSTEAFF
>TRBV4-1|many|TRBD2|TRBJ2-1
TGCGCCAGCAGCCAATGGGTGGCTAGCGGGAGCGGTAACAATGAGCAGTTCTTC
CASSQWVASGSGNNEQFF
>TRBV29-1|many|TRBD1|TRBJ2-1
TGCAGCGTTTCGACAGGGGCCATCCATGAGCAGTTCTTC
CSVSTGAIHEQFF
>TRBV7-6|medium-sized|NA|TRBJ2-7
TGTGCCAGCAGCTTAGCGGGCGGCTACGAGCAGTACTTC
CASSLAGGYEQYF
>TRBV20-1|many|TRBD2|TRBJ2-3
TGCAGTGCTAGAGATCCCCTAGCGGGAGAAGATACGCAGTATTTT
CSARDPLAGEDTQYF
>TRBV13|many|NA|TRBJ2-1
TGTGCCAGCAGCTTCCCTAGCGAGCCCTACAATGAGCAGTTCTTC
CASSFPSEPYNEQFF
>TRBV18|few|NA|TRBJ2-7
TGTGCCAGCTCATCTAGACAGACTAGCTCCTACGAGCAGTACTTC
CASSSRQTSSYEQYF
>TRBV5-1|NA|NA|TRBJ2-3
TGCGCCAGCAGCTTGAGGGACAGCACAGATACGCAGTATTTT
CASSLRDSTDTQYF
>TRBV24-1|medium-sized|TRBD1|TRBJ2-2
TGTGCCACCAGTGATCTAAAACCGGGACAGGGGAACACCGGGGAGCTGTTTTTT
CATSDLKPGQGNTGELFF
>TRBV6-5|many|NA|TRBJ2-1
TGTGCCAGCATGATATCCGGGACACTCGGGAATGAGCAGTTCTTC
CASMISGTLGNEQFF
>TRBV7-9|few|TRBD1|TRBJ1-4
TGTGCCAGCAGCGGGACAGGGAGGAATGAAAAACTGTTTTTT
CASSGTGRNEKLFF
>TRBV5-6|large|TRBD1|TRBJ2-3
TGTGCCAGCGGGACAGCCCGCACAGATACGCAGTATTTT
CASGTARTDTQYF
>TRBV5-5|many|TRBD1|TRBJ1-5
TGTGCCAGCAGCCCGGGACAGGGGGCTAGGAATCTCCAGCCCCAGCATTTT
CASSPGQGARNLQPQHF
>TRBV2|many|NA|TRBJ1-1
TGTGCCAGCAGTGAATCGGCGGTGCAGCTGGGAGGGACTGAAGCTTTCTTT
CASSESAVQLGGTEAFF
>TRBV3-1|many|NA|TRBJ2-7
TGTGCCAGCAGCCAAGGGGGCTACGAGCAGTACTTC
CASSQGGYEQYF
>TRBV7-9|medium-sized|NA|TRBJ1-2
TGTGCCAGCAGCTCCATCAGCCAAGGATGGGAGAGCTACACCTTC
CASSSISQGWESYTF
>TRBV7-8|many|TRBD1|TRBJ1-2
TGTGCCAGCAGCACGACCGACAGGGGAAGTCGAGGTGGCGGCTACACCTTC
CASSTTDRGSRGGGYTF
>TRBV7-6|few|NA|TRBJ1-5
TGTGCCAGCAGCCCCGGGTCACAGGGCAATCAGCCCCAGCATTTT
CASSPGSQGNQPQHF
>TRBV7-9|medium-sized|NA|TRBJ1-5
TGTGCCAGCAGCTTAATAGGCGACAATCAGCCCCAGCATTTT
CASSLIGDNQPQHF
>TRBV3-1|many|TRBD1|TRBJ1-1
TGTGCCAGCAGCCAACCCGGGACAGCGAACACTGAAGCTTTCTTT
CASSQPGTANTEAFF
>TRBV19|many|NA|TRBJ1-4
TGTGCCAGTAGTTCCAGGGGCGTAGATGAAAAACTGTTTTTT
CASSSRGVDEKLFF
>TRBV10-3|many|NA|TRBJ2-4
TGTGCCATCAGTACGGAGAACATTCAGTACTTC
CAISTENIQYF
>TRBV29-1|many|TRBD1|TRBJ2-1
TGCAGCTCATCCGGGACAGGCAATACTAGGGAGCAGTTCTTC
CSSSGTGNTREQFF
>TRBV10-3|many|NA|TRBJ1-6
TGTGCCATCGGCGAGGGGGGTAATTCACCCCTCCACTTT
CAIGEGGNSPLHF
>TRBV27|NA|TRBD1|TRBJ2-7
TGTGCCAGCAGTTTCGGACAGGGGCACGAGCAGTACTTC
CASSFGQGHEQYF
>TRBV27|many|TRBD1|TRBJ1-2
TGTGCCAGCAGTTTGGGACAGACCTATGGCTACACCTTC
CASSLGQTYGYTF
>TRBV9|NA|NA|TRBJ2-1
TGTGCCAGCAACCCAACAGGGTCAAGCAATGAGCAGTTCTTC
CASNPTGSSNEQFF
>TRBV30|many|NA|TRBJ2-5
TGTGCCTGGACGAACAGACTTGACCAAGAGACCCAGTACTTC
CAWTNRLDQETQYF
>TRBV5-1|many|NA|TRBJ2-3
TGCGCCAGCAGCTTGGGAGGGGCCGGTCCAGATACGCAGTATTTT
CASSLGGAGPDTQYF
>TRBV18|NA|NA|TRBJ2-5
TGTGCCAGCTCACCCCCTCGGGAAGAGACCCAGTACTTC
CASSPPREETQYF